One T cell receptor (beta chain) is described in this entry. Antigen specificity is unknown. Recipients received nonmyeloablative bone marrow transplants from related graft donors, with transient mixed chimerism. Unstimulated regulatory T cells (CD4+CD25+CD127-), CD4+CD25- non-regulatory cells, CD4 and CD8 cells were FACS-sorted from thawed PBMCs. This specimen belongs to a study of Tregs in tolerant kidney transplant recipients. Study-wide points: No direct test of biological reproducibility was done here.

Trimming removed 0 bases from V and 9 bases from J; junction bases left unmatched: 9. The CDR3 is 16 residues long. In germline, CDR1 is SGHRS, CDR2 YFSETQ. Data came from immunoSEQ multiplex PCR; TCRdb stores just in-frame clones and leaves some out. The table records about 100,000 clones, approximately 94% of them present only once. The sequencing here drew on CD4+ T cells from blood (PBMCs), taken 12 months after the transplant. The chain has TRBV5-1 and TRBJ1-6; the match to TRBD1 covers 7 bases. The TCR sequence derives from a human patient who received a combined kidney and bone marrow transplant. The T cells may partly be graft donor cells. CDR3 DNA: TGCGCCAGCAGCTTGGTTTCCCGGACAGGTCGTTCACCCCTCCACTTT. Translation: CASSLVSRTGRSPLHF.